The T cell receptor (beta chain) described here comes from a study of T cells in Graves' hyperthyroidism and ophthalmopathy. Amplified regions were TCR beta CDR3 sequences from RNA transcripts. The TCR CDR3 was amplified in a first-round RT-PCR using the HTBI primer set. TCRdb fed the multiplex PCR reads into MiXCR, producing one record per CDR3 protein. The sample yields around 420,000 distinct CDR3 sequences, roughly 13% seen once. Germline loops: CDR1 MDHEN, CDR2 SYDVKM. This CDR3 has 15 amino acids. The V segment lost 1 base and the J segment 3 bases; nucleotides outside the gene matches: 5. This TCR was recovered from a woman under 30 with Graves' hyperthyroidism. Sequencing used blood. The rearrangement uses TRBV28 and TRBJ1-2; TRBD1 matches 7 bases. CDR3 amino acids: CASSLFTGEDYGYTF. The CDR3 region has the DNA TGTGCCAGCAGTTTATTTACAGGGGAGGACTATGGCTACACCTTC.